Presented here are 32 T cell receptor beta chains from one specimen sequenced in a study of T cells expressing NK-cell markers. TCRdb re-called the 5' RACE reads and shows each CDR3 protein once, DNA omitted. The repertoire table contains 400,000 or so distinct CDR3 sequences. The sample was blood T cells: a sorted CD56 or NKG2C T cell subset, CD4+ or CD8+ T cells, or bulk PBMC T cells (not recorded which). All receptors derive from a woman aged 45-65 years in good health.

CDR3 loop: CASSLQQTPSGQFF. The rearrangement links TRBV5-1 to TRBJ2-1; TCRdb gives TRBD1 as the D gene, but with no DNA this cannot be confirmed. The CDR3 runs to 14 residues. The germline CDR1 and CDR2 sequences are SGHRS and YFSETQ.

The chain combines TRBV9 with TRBJ2-2; TCRdb's assignment of TRBD1 cannot be checked, as there is no DNA. The CDR3 extends over 16 amino acids. Germline CDR1 SGDLS, CDR2 YYNGEE. This chain's CDR3 is CASSVAKGSNTGELFF.

This chain uses TRBV5-1 with TRBJ1-1; absent DNA, TCRdb's TRBD1 call cannot be checked. The CDR3 has 13 amino acids. Per germline, CDR1 SGHRS and CDR2 YFSETQ. CDR3 sequence reads: CASSAGTGRAAFF.

The J gene is TRBJ2-3, the V gene TRBV5-4; TCRdb indicates TRBD1, and absent DNA this call remains unverified. Germline CDR1 and CDR2: SGHNT and YYREEE (reference sequence). The CDR3 has 16 residues. CDR3 sequence: CASSQRGTVRTDTQYF.

The chain links TRBV10-3 to TRBJ1-6; as DNA is missing, the TRBD1 call by TCRdb cannot be tested. The CDR3 has 17 residues. The germline V gene encodes CDR1 ENHRY and CDR2 SYGVKD. The CDR3: CAIRTVLQSSYNSPLHF.

The chain is built from TRBV12-3 or TRBV12-4 and TRBJ2-3; TCRdb names TRBD1, which stays unverified in the absence of DNA. The CDR3 length is 15 residues. The chain's CDR3 is CASSLRVRGTDTQYF.

The chain couples TRBV30 to TRBJ2-7; TCRdb calls TRBD2, which cannot be checked without DNA. CDR1 GTSNPN and CDR2 SVGIG come from the germline V gene (reference sequence). CDR3 length: 15 residues. CDR3 residues: CAWSGGLRSPYEQYF.

The rearrangement uses TRBV2 and TRBJ1-6; TCRdb's D call, TRBD1, is unchecked because there is no DNA. Germline V gene data show CDR1 as SNHLY and CDR2 as FYNNEI. The length of the CDR3 is 15 residues. The CDR3 loop is CASRGASMRNSPLHF.

The chain is built from TRBV5-1 and TRBJ2-3; TCRdb outputs TRBD1, but without DNA this stays unchecked. Germline lookup yields CDR1 SGHRS and CDR2 YFSETQ. This CDR3 comprises 15 residues. This CDR3 is CASSPWSLGTDTQYF.

The chain uses TRBV10-3 and TRBJ2-1; TCRdb calls TRBD1, which cannot be checked without DNA. Germline CDR1 ENHRY, CDR2 SYGVKD. This CDR3 region has 11 residues. The CDR3 sequence: CATARINEQFF.

This chain joins TRBV14 and TRBJ2-3. The CDR3 extends over 12 amino acids. CDR1 SGHDN and CDR2 FVKESK come from the germline V gene. CDR3 residues: CASSQNSMDQYF.

The chain has TRBV11-3 and TRBJ2-1. Germline CDR1 is SGHNT and CDR2 is YENEEA. This CDR3 spans 15 amino acids. The CDR3 region is CASSLGLLSYNEQFF.

The rearrangement joins TRBV11-2 to TRBJ1-2; with no DNA, the TCRdb D assignment of TRBD1 cannot be verified. Germline values: CDR1 SGHAT, CDR2 FQNNGV. The CDR3 loop spans 14 amino acids. CDR3 amino acids: CASSLGGVRYGYTF.

The chain recombines TRBV5-1 with TRBJ1-1. There are 15 residues in the CDR3. CDR1 is SGHRS and CDR2 is YFSETQ in the germline V gene. CDR3 loop: CASSLALRADTEAFF.

This chain uses TRBV7-9 with TRBJ2-4; the TCRdb call, TRBD2, lacks DNA for checking. Germline V gene data show CDR1 as SEHNR and CDR2 as FQNEAQ (reference sequence). This CDR3 spans 16 amino acids. This CDR3 is CASSLPSGRSKNIQYF. The whole variable domain, filled in from reference TRBV7-9 and TRBJ2-4, reads DTGVSQNPRHKITKRGQNVTFRCDPISEHNRLYWYRQTLGQGPEFLTYFQNEAQLEKSRLLSDRFSAERPKGSFSTLEIQRTEQGDSAMYLCASSLPSGRSKNIQYFGAGTRLSVL.

This chain connects TRBV29-1 to TRBJ2-5; the D gene TCRdb calls, TRBD2, cannot be checked with no DNA. Germline CDR1 is SQVTM and CDR2 is ANQGSEA. The CDR3 is 15 residues long. This chain's CDR3 is CSDIHAGGAQETQYF.

The genes are TRBV25-1 and TRBJ2-2; TCRdb returns TRBD1, unconfirmable since there is no DNA. The CDR3 consists of 16 residues. From germline, CDR1 is MGHDK and CDR2 SYGVNS. CDR3 amino acids: CASGSGGRANTGELFF.

The chain joins TRBV10-3 to TRBJ2-3; TCRdb designates TRBD2, a call that cannot be tested without DNA. This CDR3 comprises 14 residues. Germline V gene sequence: CDR1 ENHRY, CDR2 SYGVKD. CDR3 in amino acids: CAITGGRGLDTQYF.

The genes are TRBV10-2 and TRBJ2-5; the D call of TRBD1 rests on TCRdb alone, since no DNA is present to check it. Germline V lookup: CDR1 WSHSY, CDR2 SAAADI. This CDR3 region has 19 residues. CDR3: CASSGKRIRSGSYQETQYF.

The CDR3 sequence is CSAIRGQNTGELFF. The V gene is TRBV20-1, the J gene TRBJ2-2; TCRdb reports TRBD1, a call that lacks DNA to check it against. This CDR3 has 14 residues. Germline lookup yields CDR1 DFQATT and CDR2 SNEGSKA (reference sequence).

The V gene is TRBV29-1, the J gene TRBJ1-1; TCRdb picks TRBD1, but there is no DNA to check that call. CDR1 and CDR2 from the germline V gene are SQVTM and ANQGSEA. The CDR3 extends over 13 amino acids. The CDR3 loop is CSVDPGTEKMAFF.

This chain joins TRBV7-2 and TRBJ1-2; the TRBD1 assignment by TCRdb is unverifiable without DNA. The CDR3 is 17 residues long. From germline, CDR1 is SGHTA and CDR2 FQGNSA. This CDR3 is CASSLTGTGAKGYGYTF.

The chain joins TRBV24-1 to TRBJ1-2; as DNA is missing, the TRBD1 call by TCRdb cannot be tested. Per germline, CDR1 KGHDR and CDR2 SFDVKD. The CDR3 spans 12 residues. The CDR3 loop is CATARDGHGYTF.

The chain recombines TRBV5-1 with TRBJ2-2; TCRdb returns TRBD2, unconfirmable since there is no DNA. In germline, CDR1 is SGHRS, CDR2 YFSETQ. The CDR3 consists of 13 residues. The chain's CDR3 is CATKPAGAGELFF.

V and J are TRBV20-1 and TRBJ2-3; TCRdb names TRBD2, which stays unverified in the absence of DNA. The germline V gene has CDR1 DFQATT and CDR2 SNEGSKA (reference sequence). This CDR3 has 16 residues. The CDR3 sequence is CSATPSGSPGTDTQYF.

This sequence joins TRBV12-3 or TRBV12-4 and TRBJ2-1; as DNA is missing, the TRBD2 call by TCRdb cannot be tested. This CDR3 has 13 amino acids. This chain's CDR3 is CASSSGLIVEQFF.

This chain links TRBV28 with TRBJ2-2; TCRdb outputs TRBD2, but without DNA this stays unchecked. Looked up from germline, CDR1 is MDHEN and CDR2 is SYDVKM. The CDR3 is 16 amino acids. The CDR3 region is CASSPRDYLDTGELFF.

The chain combines TRBV15 with TRBJ2-2. The CDR3 is made up of 14 amino acids. The germline V gene has CDR1 LNHNV and CDR2 YYDKDF (reference sequence). Here the CDR3 reads CATSQDRETGELFF.

V gene TRBV4-1 combines with J gene TRBJ2-4; absent DNA, TCRdb's TRBD2 call cannot be checked. CDR3 length: 15 amino acids. Per germline, CDR1 MGHRA and CDR2 YSYEKL. The CDR3 loop reads CASSPGGRAKNIQYF.

J is TRBJ2-7 and V is TRBV20-1. The CDR3 loop spans 13 amino acids. The germline CDR1 and CDR2 sequences are DFQATT and SNEGSKA (reference sequence). The CDR3 here is CSASPRWSYEQYF.

The chain links TRBV5-1 to TRBJ1-1; TCRdb returns TRBD1, unconfirmable since there is no DNA. There are 15 residues in the CDR3. Per the germline V gene, CDR1 is SGHRS and CDR2 is YFSETQ. Here the CDR3 reads CASSPIVGVGTEAFF.

V gene TRBV20-1 combines with J gene TRBJ2-1; absent DNA, TCRdb's TRBD1 call cannot be checked. The CDR3 is 14 amino acids. CDR1 and CDR2 from the germline V gene are DFQATT and SNEGSKA (reference sequence). Here the CDR3 reads CSARAGVTYNEQFF.